The 10 T cell receptor beta chains below come from one sample, sequenced in a study of human CD4 T cells and Enterobacteriaceae. TCRdb's table, derived via immunoSEQ multiplex PCR, lists solely in-frame clones and lacks some. The profile covers some 26,000 clones, with 80% to 90% appearing a single time and over 0.9% taken by the ten largest. The memory gate held CD4+ cells that were not CD45RA+CCR7+CD95- naive cells, over 95% pure. Input material: memory CD4+ T cells from blood. The receptors shown here come from a human donor in good health.

V gene TRBV9 combines with J gene TRBJ2-3, with D hard to call. There are 13 residues in the CDR3. V shed 2 bases and J shed 4 bases, with 8 bases lying between them. The germline CDR1 and CDR2 sequences are SGDLS and YYNGEE. This CDR3 is CASSVSPPDTQYF. CDR3 in DNA: TGTGCCAGCAGCGTTTCTCCTCCAGATACGCAGTATTTT.

This chain links TRBV18 with TRBJ2-1; 8 bases are a match to TRBD2. The CDR3 is 15 amino acids. Losses at the gene ends were 6 bases for V and 2 bases for J; bases not matched to a gene: 6. Germline V gene lookup returns CDR1 KGHSH and CDR2 LQKENI. CDR3 bases: TGTGCCAGCTCCCCGGGAGGGCGGCCCTACAATGAGCAGTTCTTC. Translation gives CASSPGGRPYNEQFF.

This chain links TRBV4-1 with TRBJ1-1, with TRBD1 identical over 12 bases. Germline values: CDR1 MGHRA, CDR2 YSYEKL. The CDR3 loop spans 18 amino acids. The ends lost 2 bases at V and 0 bases at J; junction bases unmatched: 7. In DNA form, the CDR3 reads TGCGCCAGCAGCCAAACCCGGGACAGGGGGCGGATGAACACTGAAGCTTTCTTT. Translated, it gives CASSQTRDRGRMNTEAFF.

The rearrangement uses TRBV18 and TRBJ2-7; 10 bases are a match to TRBD1. CDR3 length: 16 amino acids. Trimming at V came to 4 bases and at J to 4 bases, leaving 10 bases not matched to a gene. Germline values: CDR1 KGHSH, CDR2 LQKENI. The CDR3 nucleotides read TGTGCCAGCTCACTTTCCGGGACAGGGGTGATGTACGAGCAGTACTTC. It is translated as CASSLSGTGVMYEQYF.

V is TRBV5-1 and J is TRBJ2-3; D possibly corresponds to TRBD2 (6 bases). The V and J ends lost 0 bases and 4 bases respectively, with 18 bases between them. Germline CDR1 and CDR2: SGHRS and YFSETQ. The CDR3 totals 17 residues. CDR3 sequence reads: CASSLGRASATPDTQYF. The CDR3 DNA is TGCGCCAGCAGCTTGGGCCGGGCTAGCGCAACCCCAGATACGCAGTATTTT.

CDR3: CASSLDSNEKLFF. For the CDR3, the DNA is TGTGCCAGCTCACTGGACAGTAATGAAAAACTGTTTTTT. The V and J genes are TRBV18 and TRBJ1-4, with D possibly TRBD1 on 6 matching bases. V lost 4 bases to trimming and J lost 4 bases, with 7 bases between them. Germline CDR1 is KGHSH and CDR2 is LQKENI. The CDR3 has 13 residues.

The chain couples TRBV21-1 to TRBJ1-5. TRBV21-1 is assigned pseudogene status. CDR3 size: 13 residues. CDR3: CASSRGYNQPQHF. The CDR3 bases are TGTGCCAGCAGCAGGGGTTACAATCAGCCCCAGCATTTT.

The chain employs TRBV4-2 and TRBJ2-1, with D tentatively TRBD1 or TRBD2 (5 bases each). CDR1 LGHNA and CDR2 YNFKEQ come from the germline V gene. Trimming left V 4 bases short and J 5 bases short, with 12 bases between. CDR3 length: 14 residues. This CDR3 is CASSPGTNNNEQFF. CDR3 bases: TGTGCCAGCAGCCCCGGGACGAACAACAATGAGCAGTTCTTC.

The CDR3: CASSPPFRASSGANVLTF. The CDR3 DNA sequence: TGTGCCAGCAGCCCCCCCTTCCGGGCTAGCTCTGGGGCCAACGTCCTGACTTTC. V and J are TRBV7-9 and TRBJ2-6; D ambiguous. With 5 bases removed from V and 0 bases from J, the gap between germline ends came to 17 bases. Germline V lookup: CDR1 SEHNR, CDR2 FQNEAQ (reference sequence). CDR3 length equals 18 residues.

The rearrangement joins TRBV19 to TRBJ2-3; D is unclear. CDR1 is LNHDA and CDR2 is SQIVND in the germline V gene (reference sequence). Trimming took 6 bases from V and 6 from J, leaving 19 bases between them. The CDR3 is 15 residues long. CDR3 bases: TGTGCCAGTAGACCCGGCCACGGATCGGCCGATACGCAGTATTTT. Encoded protein: CASRPGHGSADTQYF.